One sample yielded the 6 T cell receptor beta chains listed below, sequenced in a study of T cells expressing NK-cell markers. Following a re-call of the 5' RACE reads, TCRdb has one entry per CDR3 protein and lacks DNA. In total, the table holds 20,000 to 25,000 distinct CDR3 sequences. The sequenced sample consisted of blood T cells: a sorted CD56 or NKG2C T cell subset, CD4+ or CD8+ T cells, or bulk PBMC T cells (not recorded which). Receptor source: a man aged 18-75 years in good health.

The chain is built from TRBV7-9 and TRBJ1-6; TCRdb reports TRBD1, a call that lacks DNA to check it against. CDR1 is SEHNR and CDR2 is FQNEAQ in the germline V gene (reference sequence). The CDR3 sequence is 15 residues long. The CDR3 reads CASSYGTAYNSPLHF.

This sequence joins TRBV4-2 and TRBJ1-5. This CDR3 comprises 15 residues. Germline assignment: CDR1 LGHNA and CDR2 YNFKEQ. The CDR3 here is CASRLLGLPNQPQHF.

The V call is TRBV5-4, the J call TRBJ2-1; the TCRdb call, TRBD2, lacks DNA for checking. Germline loops: CDR1 SGHNT, CDR2 YYREEE (reference sequence). CDR3 length equals 15 residues. The CDR3 sequence is CASSLSSGGAREQFF. Full variable domain (remainder filled in from reference TRBV5-4 and TRBJ2-1): ETGVTQSPTHLIKTRGQQVTLRCSSQSGHNTVSWYQQALGQGPQFIFQYYREEENGRGNFPPRFSGLQFPNYSSELNVNALELDDSALYLCASSLSSGGAREQFFGPGTRLTVL.

This chain links TRBV5-6 with TRBJ2-3; TCRdb indicates TRBD2, and absent DNA this call remains unverified. Germline-derived CDR1 and CDR2 are SGHDT and YYEEEE. CDR3 size: 16 residues. CDR3 residues: CASSLAVRVFTDTQYF.

The chain joins TRBV9 to TRBJ2-5; TCRdb designates TRBD2, a call that cannot be tested without DNA. The length of the CDR3 is 15 residues. Germline lookup yields CDR1 SGDLS and CDR2 YYNGEE. The CDR3 sequence: CASSVSTGWEETQYF. Complete variable domain (other parts from reference TRBV9 and TRBJ2-5): DSGVTQTPKHLITATGQRVTLRCSPRSGDLSVYWYQQSLDQGLQFLIQYYNGEERAKGNILERFSAQQFPDLHSELNLSSLELGDSALYFCASSVSTGWEETQYFGPGTRLLVL.

The chain joins TRBV29-1 to TRBJ2-1; without DNA, the TCRdb call of TRBD2 cannot be checked. In germline, CDR1 is SQVTM, CDR2 ANQGSEA. The CDR3 sequence is 15 residues long. CDR3 residues: CSVEVAGGNYNEQFF.